This TCR beta chain was recovered during a study of CD8 T cells in ankylosing spondylitis (dated by TCRdb to the late 2010s). Study-wide context: T cell receptor beta repertoires were profiled in healthy donors and ankylosing spondylitis patients so that disease-linked TCR variants could be found. In total, the full study cohort was made up of nearly 110 healthy donors and approximately 27 ankylosing spondylitis patients. Peripheral blood was sampled, and synovial fluid was additionally collected from ankylosing spondylitis patients.

What the authors observed across the whole study: Blood from ankylosing spondylitis patients appeared to be characterized by a TCR beta motif composed of under ten highly homologous amino acid variants. Significant enrichment of the disease-linked clones was reported in matched synovial fluid samples from ankylosing spondylitis patients. The disease-linked clones showed a CD8+ phenotype and occurred at relatively low frequencies in peripheral blood. Some motif variants were previously reported in synovial fluid and blood of reactive arthritis patients, suggesting common disease-initiation mechanisms.

The sequencer was an Illumina HiSeq 2500. Quantitative 5'-RACE with molecular barcodes was the method used to prepare the TCR beta libraries. In the original analysis: A new computational method based on a probabilistic model of VDJ rearrangement was used to identify disease-linked TCR variants. Using fastp at Q25 and MiXCR, TCRdb reprocessed the public reads and kept productive beta chains. Identical CDR3 protein sequences are pooled into one entry, listed with their most common genes and DNA. The V and J calls were determined by TCRdb, not by the authors. The sample table shows approximately 540,000 distinct CDR3 sequences, and roughly 13% are seen once. 6.5% to 7% of the sample is in the top ten clones. This clonotype was counted a few times. Its antigen is still unknown. Per-nucleotide qualities are absent, and no much larger clonotype sits a single base away. At the junction V is shortened by 4 bases and J by 4 bases, with 11 bases in between. The CDR3 runs 14 residues from the cysteine to the phenylalanine. Just CDR3 DNA is preserved here, 42 bases in frame from base 1. CDR1 MGHRA and CDR2 YSYEKL are derived from the germline V gene.

The sequenced sample was blood, either unsorted or a sorted T cell fraction (not recorded which). This TCR derives from a male donor with ankylosing spondylitis. The receptor chain draws on TRBV4-1 and TRBJ1-5; no D gene can be assigned with confidence. In nucleotides, the sequence is TGCGCCAGCAGCCGGGAGAGTGGGAATCAGCCCCAGCATTTT. Translated, this is CASSRESGNQPQHF.